One sample yielded the 5 T cell receptor beta chains listed below, sequenced in a study of blood T cells in healthy people across ages. Using a J-beta primer mix together with a sample-barcoded 5' primer, a second PCR was run for about 6 to 11 cycles. TCRdb ran MiXCR on the 5' RACE reads and lists one entry per CDR3 protein. The profile shows roughly 500,000 distinct CDR3 sequences, approximately 25% of them singletons. The same sample was also studied in work on T cells of mothers and their children.

The sequencing input was blood. The source is a boy younger than 18 in good health.

The V gene is TRBV12-5, the J gene TRBJ1-6; the D gene is possibly TRBD1 (6 bases). Germline CDR1 LGHNT, CDR2 FRNRAP. Trimming removed 4 bases from V and 7 bases from J, with 11 bases in between. CDR3 length equals 14 residues. The CDR3: CASGWGQLNSPLHF. The CDR3 DNA sequence: TGTGCTAGTGGTTGGGGACAATTGAATTCACCCCTCCACTTT. Full variable domain (outside the CDR3, taken from reference TRBV12-5 and TRBJ1-6): DARVTQTPRHKVTEMGQEVTMRCQPILGHNTVFWYRQTMMQGLELLAYFRNRAPLDDSGMPKDRFSAEMPDATLATLKIQPSEPRDSAVYFCASGWGQLNSPLHFGNGTRLTVT.

The chain combines TRBV28 with TRBJ2-5; 8 positions match TRBD1. The J call may not be correct, given that the DNA end is closer to TRBJ2-7. Germline-derived CDR1 and CDR2 are MDHEN and SYDVKM. The CDR3 extends over 13 amino acids. The CDR3 sequence is CASSLDRGREQYF. CDR3 bases: TGTGCCAGCAGTTTAGACAGGGGACGCGAGCAGTACTTC.

The V and J genes are TRBV28 and TRBJ2-6, with D perhaps being TRBD1 or TRBD2 (5 bases each). This CDR3 is built from 19 residues. From germline, CDR1 is MDHEN and CDR2 SYDVKM. The germline V and J ends were trimmed by 3 bases and 0 bases, with 18 bases remaining between them. This CDR3 reads CASSFLGEIPLSGANVLTF. The CDR3 region has the DNA TGTGCCAGCAGTTTTTTGGGGGAGATTCCCCTCTCTGGGGCCAACGTCCTGACTTTC.

This chain uses TRBV28 with TRBJ1-1; D gene unclear. Per germline, CDR1 MDHEN and CDR2 SYDVKM. The CDR3 spans 13 residues. V was clipped by 8 bases and J by 4 bases, with 14 bases between them. The CDR3: CASVVSAGTEAFF. The CDR3 bases are TGTGCCAGCGTTGTATCGGCGGGCACTGAAGCTTTCTTT.

This clonotype was found a few times. This chain joins TRBV28 and TRBJ2-1, with 7 bases aligning to TRBD1. Germline assignment: CDR1 MDHEN and CDR2 SYDVKM. The ends lost 1 base at V and 0 bases at J; junction bases unmatched: 12. This CDR3 has 19 amino acids. CDR3 in amino acids: CASSLYGTVSSSSYNEQFF. CDR3 sequence (DNA): TGTGCCAGCAGTTTATACGGGACAGTTTCCTCGAGCTCCTACAATGAGCAGTTCTTC.